The 20 T cell receptor beta chains below all came from one sample that was sequenced in a study of T cells in localized non-small cell lung cancer. The data were produced by immunoSEQ multiplex PCR, yet TCRdb's version contains in-frame clones alone and is incomplete. The sample has around 31,000 clones, about 89% seen once. Source: peripheral blood, taken before any cancer treatment. These receptors originate from a female donor over 55 with stage I lung adenocarcinoma.

The chain combines TRBV18 with TRBJ2-3; TRBD2 agrees at 7 bases. This CDR3 has 16 residues. With V trimmed by 3 bases and J by 2 bases, 8 bases remained unmatched. The V gene's germline CDR1 is KGHSH and CDR2 LQKENI. In nucleotides, the CDR3 is TGTGCCAGCTCACCTCAATCTAGCGGAAACACAGATACGCAGTATTTT. Residues: CASSPQSSGNTDTQYF.

J is TRBJ2-7 and V is TRBV18, with D unresolved. The V end was cut by 2 bases, the J end by 5 bases, with 10 bases between. CDR3 length: 13 residues. Per the germline V gene, CDR1 is KGHSH and CDR2 is LQKENI. Here the CDR3 reads CASSPSLEDEQYF. Here the CDR3 DNA reads TGTGCCAGCTCACCATCCCTCGAGGACGAGCAGTACTTC. Drawing the rest from reference TRBV18 and TRBJ2-7, the complete variable domain is NAGVMQNPRHLVRRRGQEARLRCSPMKGHSHVYWYRQLPEEGLKFMVYLQKENIIDESGMPKERFSAEFPKEGPSILRIQQVVRGDSAAYFCASSPSLEDEQYFGPGTRLTVT.

This sequence joins TRBV6-5 and TRBJ2-7, with TRBD2 as a possible D gene (5 bases). The germline gives CDR1 MNHEY, CDR2 SVGAGI. V was shortened by 6 bases and J by 3 bases, with 12 bases between the two germline ends. The CDR3 loop spans 13 amino acids. Here the CDR3 reads CASSSGLVYEQYF. The CDR3 nucleotides read TGTGCCAGCAGCTCCGGACTGGTCTACGAGCAGTACTTC.

The gene calls are TRBV25-1 and TRBJ1-5; 7 positions match TRBD1. CDR1 MGHDK and CDR2 SYGVNS come from the germline V gene. J lost 7 bases, V lost 3 bases, and 3 bases had no gene match. This CDR3 contains 13 residues. This CDR3 is CASSDHRGQPQHF. CDR3 DNA: TGTGCCAGCAGTGACCACAGGGGCCAGCCCCAGCATTTT.

The CDR3 coding sequence is TGTGCCAGCAGCGTAGACGTACAAGAGACCCAGTACTTC. Residues: CASSVDVQETQYF. V and J are TRBV9 and TRBJ2-5; D gene ambiguous. The CDR3 consists of 13 residues. Germline-derived CDR1 and CDR2 are SGDLS and YYNGEE. V shed 0 bases and J shed 2 bases, with 5 bases lying between them.

The CDR3: CASTRQGRNEQYF. The CDR3 DNA is TGTGCCAGCACGAGACAGGGGAGGAACGAGCAGTACTTC. V gene TRBV2 combines with J gene TRBJ2-7; 8 nucleotides line up with TRBD1. This CDR3 comprises 13 residues. Germline V lookup: CDR1 SNHLY, CDR2 FYNNEI. V dropped 7 bases and J dropped 5; count of bases not matched to a gene: 7.

V gene TRBV19 combines with J gene TRBJ2-5, with 7 positions matching TRBD2. This CDR3 has 13 amino acids. Trimming at V came to 7 bases and at J to 4 bases, leaving 6 bases not matched to a gene. Germline V gene sequence: CDR1 LNHDA, CDR2 SQIVND (reference sequence). For the CDR3, the DNA is TGTGCCAGTACCCCGACTAGCCGAGAGACCCAGTACTTC. This codes for CASTPTSRETQYF.

Note on this clone: Additional DNA sequences in this sample encode the identical CDR3. Here the CDR3 DNA reads TGCAGCGTTGAAGGGGGGGCGGGGGGCTACACCTTC. Protein: CSVEGGAGGYTF. The rearrangement links TRBV29-1 to TRBJ1-2; D may be TRBD1 (6 bases). Trimming stripped 1 base from V and 8 bases from J, with 11 bases between. CDR3 length: 12 residues. Germline V CDR1 and CDR2: SQVTM, ANQGSEA.

V and J are TRBV29-1 and TRBJ1-1; no clear D. From germline, CDR1 is SQVTM and CDR2 ANQGSEA. Trimming removed 8 bases from V and 0 bases from J, with 13 bases in between. The CDR3 is 13 amino acids. The chain's CDR3 is CSFVVDLNTEAFF. For the CDR3, the DNA is TGCAGCTTTGTGGTGGATTTGAACACTGAAGCTTTCTTT.

This chain joins TRBV28 and TRBJ2-7, with D uncertain. With 2 bases removed from V and 2 bases from J, the gap between germline ends came to 7 bases. This CDR3 is built from 13 residues. The germline V gene encodes CDR1 MDHEN and CDR2 SYDVKM. The CDR3 DNA reads TGTGCCAGCAGTTTAGGTCGCACCTACGAGCAGTACTTC. Its protein product is CASSLGRTYEQYF.

The chain has TRBV29-1 and TRBJ1-1; 9 bases line up with TRBD1. The germline V gene encodes CDR1 SQVTM and CDR2 ANQGSEA. The CDR3 contains 13 residues. The trim removed 4 bases at V and 4 bases at J, leaving 4 bases unmatched. CDR3 in amino acids: CSVATGGGTEAFF. CDR3 DNA sequence: TGCAGCGTTGCGACAGGGGGGGGCACTGAAGCTTTCTTT.

The chain has TRBV19 and TRBJ1-3; D unresolved. V lost 6 bases to trimming and J lost 0 bases, with 12 bases between them. CDR1 and CDR2 from the germline V gene are LNHDA and SQIVND (reference sequence). This CDR3 spans 15 amino acids. As DNA, the CDR3 is TGTGCCAGTAGAGTTAGCCAGTTCTCTGGAAACACCATATATTTT. This codes for CASRVSQFSGNTIYF.

The chain joins TRBV7-2 to TRBJ2-1; 7 nucleotides align to TRBD2. Germline V CDR1 and CDR2: SGHTA, FQGNSA. V shed 1 base, J shed 7 bases, and the junction held 10 bases outside the gene matches. This CDR3 contains 16 residues. CDR3 sequence reads: CASSLEIAGASNEQFF. CDR3 sequence (DNA): TGTGCCAGCAGCTTAGAGATAGCGGGTGCTAGTAATGAGCAGTTCTTC.

The table lists this clone with a count of one. The CDR3 here is CATNQGMNTEAFF. CDR3 nucleotides: TGTGCCACCAACCAGGGGATGAACACTGAAGCTTTCTTT. The genes are TRBV18 and TRBJ1-1, with D perhaps TRBD1 (6 bases). Germline V gene sequence: CDR1 KGHSH, CDR2 LQKENI. The CDR3 has 13 amino acids. V was trimmed by 10 bases and J by 0 bases, leaving 12 bases between them.

The chain couples TRBV13 to TRBJ2-5, with no clear D. Per the germline V gene, CDR1 is PRHDT and CDR2 is FYEKMQ (reference sequence). The CDR3 has 11 amino acids. Trimming stripped 1 base from V and 3 bases from J, with 0 bases between. The chain's CDR3 is CASSLEETQYF. CDR3 sequence (DNA): TGTGCCAGCAGCTTAGAAGAGACCCAGTACTTC.

The gene calls are TRBV27 and TRBJ1-3; 12 nucleotides agree with TRBD1. CDR1 and CDR2 (germline): MNHEY, SMNVEV (reference sequence). The CDR3 runs 18 residues. V lost 4 bases and J lost 0; bases outside the gene matches: 7. CDR3 loop: CASSSTGTGGLSGNTIYF. CDR3 sequence (DNA): TGTGCCAGCAGTTCCACCGGGACAGGGGGCCTCTCTGGAAACACCATATATTTT.

The rearrangement joins TRBV5-4 to TRBJ2-1; D possibly corresponds to TRBD2 (5 bases). There are 15 residues in the CDR3. Trimming cost V 0 bases and J 5 bases, with 12 bases left between them. Germline lookup yields CDR1 SGHNT and CDR2 YYREEE (reference sequence). DNA of the CDR3: TGTGCCAGCAGCTTGGTGTCTAGCCAAAACAATGAGCAGTTCTTC. Protein sequence: CASSLVSSQNNEQFF.

The chain links TRBV5-6 to TRBJ2-3; 8 bases align to TRBD2. Per germline, CDR1 SGHDT and CDR2 YYEEEE. V lost 1 base and J lost 4; bases outside the gene matches: 5. The CDR3 spans 15 residues. CDR3 sequence reads: CASSLSLSGADTQYF. The DNA for the CDR3 is TGTGCCAGCAGCTTGTCCCTTAGCGGGGCAGATACGCAGTATTTT.

The V and J genes are TRBV7-2 and TRBJ1-1, with a possible D match to TRBD1 (5 bases). In germline, CDR1 is SGHTA, CDR2 FQGNSA. The ends were cut back, 6 bases at V and 4 bases at J, with 21 bases in the middle. This CDR3 is built from 16 residues. The DNA of the CDR3 is TGTGCCAGCAGAACCTTAGCAGTTGGGGGGGGCACTGAAGCTTTCTTT. Protein product: CASRTLAVGGGTEAFF.

This clone was detected a few times. The gene calls are TRBV12-5 and TRBJ2-2; TRBD2 is a possible D gene (6 bases). Germline CDR1 is LGHNT and CDR2 is FRNRAP. The V and J ends lost 1 base and 5 bases respectively, with 11 bases between them. The CDR3 loop spans 15 amino acids. The CDR3, as DNA: TGTGCTAGTGGTTTGGGGGGCCGGGGGACCGGGGAGCTGTTTTTT. This translates into CASGLGGRGTGELFF.